A single sample is the source of the 25 T cell receptor beta chains below, sequenced in a study of human CD4 T cells and Enterobacteriaceae. Proliferating activated T cells were sorted by FACS as CFSE-low CD25+ ICOS+ after 6-7 days. Memory CD4+ T cells were CFSE-labeled and cultured 2:1 with antigen-pulsed autologous monocytes. The memory gate held CD4+ cells that were not CD45RA+CCR7+CD95- naive cells, over 95% pure. Repertoires were generated with immunoSEQ multiplex PCR, while TCRdb's copy carries only in-frame clones and drops some. The data show hundreds of clones, around a third seen once. The specimen sequenced was bacteria-reactive CD4+ T cells grown in culture. Subset described: CFSE-low proliferating memory CD4 T cells sorted after in vitro stimulation with a heat-inactivated bacterium or M. tuberculosis lysate. The receptors were gathered from a human donor in good health.

This chain uses TRBV7-8 with TRBJ1-2, with D hard to call. Trimming took off 2 bases at V and 3 bases at J, with 7 bases between the two ends. The CDR3 contains 13 residues. Germline-derived CDR1 and CDR2 are SGHVS and FQNEAQ. For the CDR3, the DNA is TGTGCCAGCAGCTTAAGCGGTTACTATGGCTACACCTTC. Its protein product is CASSLSGYYGYTF.

This chain uses TRBV13 with TRBJ2-6; D call uncertain. CDR3 length: 16 residues. CDR1 and CDR2 from the germline V gene are PRHDT and FYEKMQ (reference sequence). V dropped 5 bases and J dropped 0 bases, with 11 bases sitting between them. CDR3 loop: CASSPRVLSGANVLTF. DNA of the CDR3: TGTGCCAGCAGCCCTCGGGTCCTCTCTGGGGCCAACGTCCTGACTTTC.

The chain carries TRBV25-1 and TRBJ2-5; possible D gene TRBD1, 5 bases. The V end was cut by 5 bases, the J end by 0 bases, with 13 bases between. Germline CDR1 is MGHDK and CDR2 is SYGVNS. The CDR3 loop spans 15 amino acids. CDR3 residues: CASSLGQGYQETQYF. As DNA, the CDR3 is TGTGCCAGCAGTTTAGGTCAGGGATACCAAGAGACCCAGTACTTC.

This clone is categorized as medium-sized. This chain joins TRBV5-6 and TRBJ2-1; TRBD2 matches 12 bases. CDR3 length: 17 residues. V trimming: 1 base; J trimming: 3 bases; junction bases outside the gene matches: 5. Germline CDR1 is SGHDT and CDR2 is YYEEEE. The DNA of the CDR3 is TGTGCCAGCAGCTTGATGTCTAGCGGGAGGGACTACAATGAGCAGTTCTTC. Protein product: CASSLMSSGRDYNEQFF.

By share, this clone counts as large. The chain carries TRBV28 and TRBJ1-2; TRBD1 might be the D (5 bases). The V end was cut by 0 bases, the J end by 8 bases, with 10 bases between. CDR1 is MDHEN, CDR2 SYDVKM, per germline. The CDR3 spans 13 residues. CDR3 DNA: TGTGCCAGCAGTTTATGGGGCAGGGCGGGCTACACCTTC. Amino acid sequence: CASSLWGRAGYTF.

This clone appeared a few times. The genes are TRBV7-2 and TRBJ2-1; 15 bases are shared with TRBD2. Germline CDR1 reads SGHTA; CDR2 reads FQGNSA. There are 16 residues in the CDR3. Germline trimming cut 5 bases from V and 5 bases from J; bases unmatched to any gene: 4. The CDR3 nucleotides read TGTGCCAGCAGCCCGGGGACTAGCGGGGGGAACAATGAGCAGTTCTTC. This encodes CASSPGTSGGNNEQFF. The variable domain in full, with the rest retrieved from reference TRBV7-2 and TRBJ2-1, is GAGVSQSPSNKVTEKGKDVELRCDPISGHTALYWYRQSLGQGLEFLIYFQGNSAPDKSGLPSDRFSAERTGGSVSTLTIQRTQQEDSAVYLCASSPGTSGGNNEQFFGPGTRLTVL.

This clone is labeled as large. This sequence joins TRBV28 and TRBJ2-5, with 7 positions matching TRBD1. With V trimmed by 7 bases and J by 5 bases, 4 bases remained unmatched. CDR3 length equals 12 residues. Looked up from germline, CDR1 is MDHEN and CDR2 is SYDVKM. The CDR3 here is CASKGAGETQYF. CDR3 nucleotide sequence: TGTGCCAGCAAGGGGGCAGGGGAGACCCAGTACTTC.

The genes are TRBV10-3 and TRBJ2-7, with D unclear. The ends were cut back, 2 bases at V and 6 bases at J, with 11 bases in the middle. The CDR3 consists of 13 residues. Germline CDR1 is ENHRY and CDR2 is SYGVKD. CDR3 DNA sequence: TGTGCCATCAGTGAGGTTAACAGACCCGAGCAGTACTTC. Translated: CAISEVNRPEQYF.

The chain employs TRBV6-6 and TRBJ1-4; D is unclear. The CDR3 sequence is 13 residues long. Deletions cut 8 bases from V and 6 bases from J, with 13 bases between. Looked up from germline, CDR1 is MNHNY and CDR2 is SVGAGI (reference sequence). The CDR3 coding sequence is TGTGCCAGCGCTTACCAAAAATATGAAAAACTGTTTTTT. This codes for CASAYQKYEKLFF.

This clone has just a few counts. V is TRBV7-2 and J is TRBJ2-1; a possible D gene is TRBD1 (5 bases). There are 15 residues in the CDR3. Trimming took 4 bases from V and 7 from J, leaving 17 bases between them. Germline CDR1 SGHTA, CDR2 FQGNSA. The CDR3 spells CASSSQGARVNEQFF. CDR3 DNA sequence: TGTGCCAGCAGCTCCCAGGGTGCTCGTGTAAATGAGCAGTTCTTC. The full variable domain, completed using reference TRBV7-2 and TRBJ2-1, is GAGVSQSPSNKVTEKGKDVELRCDPISGHTALYWYRQSLGQGLEFLIYFQGNSAPDKSGLPSDRFSAERTGGSVSTLTIQRTQQEDSAVYLCASSSQGARVNEQFFGPGTRLTVL.

The chain joins TRBV11-3 to TRBJ2-5, with D perhaps matching TRBD2 (6 bases). The CDR3 length is 14 residues. The V gene's germline CDR1 is SGHNT and CDR2 YENEEA. Trimming removed 5 bases at V and 1 base at J, with 11 bases between. The CDR3 loop reads CASSQGGVQETQYF. The CDR3 DNA follows: TGTGCCAGCAGCCAAGGCGGGGTCCAAGAGACCCAGTACTTC.

The CDR3 sequence is CASSLIRGINTGELFF. The CDR3 DNA sequence: TGTGCCAGCAGCTTAATCCGGGGGATAAACACCGGGGAGCTGTTTTTT. This rearrangement joins TRBV7-2 to TRBJ2-2; possibly TRBD2 for D (6 bases). CDR3 length: 16 amino acids. Germline lookup yields CDR1 SGHTA and CDR2 FQGNSA. The V end lost 2 bases, the J end lost 2 bases, and 12 bases lay between the germline ends. The variable domain in full, with the rest retrieved from reference TRBV7-2 and TRBJ2-2, is GAGVSQSPSNKVTEKGKDVELRCDPISGHTALYWYRQSLGQGLEFLIYFQGNSAPDKSGLPSDRFSAERTGGSVSTLTIQRTQQEDSAVYLCASSLIRGINTGELFFGEGSRLTVL.

This clone has a handful of counts. The V gene is TRBV5-4, the J gene TRBJ2-4; a possible D gene is TRBD1 (5 bases). Germline loops: CDR1 SGHNT, CDR2 YYREEE (reference sequence). CDR3 length: 14 residues. Trimming pared 4 bases from V and 0 bases from J, leaving 8 bases between. The CDR3 loop is CASSQQEAKNIQYF. In DNA, the CDR3 is TGTGCCAGCAGCCAACAGGAAGCCAAAAACATTCAGTACTTC.

The chain joins TRBV7-4 to TRBJ2-7, with D possibly TRBD2 on 6 matching bases. Germline loops: CDR1 SGHVT, CDR2 SQSDAQ. V lost 5 bases to trimming and J lost 2 bases, with 10 bases between them. The CDR3 totals 13 residues. DNA of the CDR3: TGTGCCAGCAGCCGGGGAGGAGCCTACGAGCAGTACTTC. The encoded protein is CASSRGGAYEQYF.

The chain links TRBV2 to TRBJ2-7; weak D call: TRBD2 (6 bases). Germline loops: CDR1 SNHLY, CDR2 FYNNEI. Trimming removed 6 bases at V and 3 bases at J, with 6 bases between. The CDR3 contains 11 residues. The CDR3 sequence is CASRDYYEQYF. The CDR3 DNA is TGTGCCAGCAGGGACTACTACGAGCAGTACTTC. Drawing the rest from reference TRBV2 and TRBJ2-7, the complete variable domain is EPEVTQTPSHQVTQMGQEVILRCVPISNHLYFYWYRQILGQKVEFLVSFYNNEISEKSEIFDDQFSVERPDGSNFTLKIRSTKLEDSAMYFCASRDYYEQYFGPGTRLTVT.

J is TRBJ2-1 and V is TRBV10-3; D is perhaps TRBD1 or TRBD2 (6 bases each). This CDR3 contains 13 residues. Germline V gene data show CDR1 as ENHRY and CDR2 as SYGVKD. Trimming removed 10 bases at V and 3 bases at J, with 13 bases between. Here the CDR3 reads CATQEGGYNEQFF. In DNA, the CDR3 is TGTGCCACCCAGGAGGGGGGCTACAATGAGCAGTTCTTC.

V is TRBV10-1 and J is TRBJ2-5; 8 bases fit TRBD2. J gave up 7 bases and V 5 bases, and 3 bases lay outside the gene matches. CDR3 length: 12 amino acids. Germline V gene sequence: CDR1 WNHNN, CDR2 SYGVQD (reference sequence). CDR3 in DNA: TGCGCCAGCAGTCCCCGGGAGGGGACCCAGTACTTC. Amino acids: CASSPREGTQYF.

The chain is built from TRBV6-1 and TRBJ2-5, with 7 bases that match TRBD2. The V gene's germline CDR1 is MNHNS and CDR2 SASEGT. There are 16 residues in the CDR3. V shed 0 bases, J shed 2 bases, and the junction held 6 bases outside the gene matches. The CDR3 coding sequence is TGTGCCAGCAGTGAAGCGCTTTCGGGGGGACAAGAGACCCAGTACTTC. It translates to CASSEALSGGQETQYF.

With respect to this clone: Since a far larger clone is one base different, this is likely a read error. The chain combines TRBV5-1 with TRBJ2-3, with TRBD1 matching 10 bases. V lost 4 bases, J lost 2 bases, and 13 bases stayed unmatched. The length of the CDR3 is 18 residues. CDR1 and CDR2 (germline): SGHRS, YFSETQ. In DNA form, the CDR3 reads TGCGCCAGCAGCAAGGGGGCTTTGACAGGGGGCGCCACAGATACGCAGTATTTT. This gives the protein CASSKGALTGGATDTQYF.

The chain uses TRBV5-1 and TRBJ2-6, with D unclear. The CDR3 consists of 16 residues. V was trimmed by 2 bases and J by 0 bases, leaving 9 bases between them. Looked up from germline, CDR1 is SGHRS and CDR2 is YFSETQ. CDR3 region: CASSFGSLSGANVLTF. The CDR3 DNA sequence: TGCGCCAGCAGCTTCGGCAGCCTCTCTGGGGCCAACGTCCTGACTTTC.

The J gene is TRBJ1-4, the V gene TRBV6-1, with D unresolved. The CDR3 is made up of 15 amino acids. Trimming pared 10 bases from V and 1 base from J, leaving 16 bases between. Looked up from germline, CDR1 is MNHNS and CDR2 is SASEGT. The CDR3 sequence: CATKPYPITNEKLFF. The CDR3 DNA reads TGTGCCACCAAACCTTATCCAATAACTAATGAAAAACTGTTTTTT.

This clone occurred a few times. In nucleotides, the CDR3 is TGTGCCAGCAGTGAAATGGGCCTCTCCTACAATGAGCAGTTCTTC. Translated, it gives CASSEMGLSYNEQFF. J is TRBJ2-1 and V is TRBV2; D gene uncertain. With 2 bases removed from V and 0 bases from J, the gap between germline ends came to 8 bases. Germline CDR1 reads SNHLY; CDR2 reads FYNNEI. The CDR3 runs 15 residues.

J is TRBJ1-1 and V is TRBV11-2; no clear D. Trimming removed 2 bases at V and 0 bases at J, with 4 bases between. Looked up from germline, CDR1 is SGHAT and CDR2 is FQNNGV. This CDR3 has 13 amino acids. The CDR3 DNA follows: TGTGCCAGCAGCTTAAGCTTGAACACTGAAGCTTTCTTT. Its protein is CASSLSLNTEAFF. Supplemented by reference TRBV11-2 and TRBJ1-1, the full variable domain reads EAGVAQSPRYKIIEKRQSVAFWCNPISGHATLYWYQQILGQGPKLLIQFQNNGVVDDSQLPKDRFSAERLKGVDSTLKIQPAKLEDSAVYLCASSLSLNTEAFFGQGTRLTVV.

Relative to its sample, this clone is large. This CDR3 is also generated by other DNA sequences in the sample. This rearrangement joins TRBV27 to TRBJ1-4; no firm D call. The CDR3 totals 14 residues. V was pared by 8 bases and J by 3 bases, with 13 bases between. CDR1 is MNHEY, CDR2 SMNVEV, per germline (reference sequence). The CDR3 loop is CASSGGGSNEKLFF. The CDR3 nucleotides are TGTGCCAGCTCTGGTGGAGGGTCTAATGAAAAACTGTTTTTT.

J is TRBJ2-2 and V is TRBV10-3; D call uncertain. CDR3 length: 13 amino acids. V was cut by 2 bases and J by 7 bases, with 8 bases left in between. Per germline, CDR1 ENHRY and CDR2 SYGVKD. In nucleotides, the CDR3 is TGTGCCATCAGTGAGCCCCCGAGCGGGGAGCTGTTTTTT. Residues: CAISEPPSGELFF.